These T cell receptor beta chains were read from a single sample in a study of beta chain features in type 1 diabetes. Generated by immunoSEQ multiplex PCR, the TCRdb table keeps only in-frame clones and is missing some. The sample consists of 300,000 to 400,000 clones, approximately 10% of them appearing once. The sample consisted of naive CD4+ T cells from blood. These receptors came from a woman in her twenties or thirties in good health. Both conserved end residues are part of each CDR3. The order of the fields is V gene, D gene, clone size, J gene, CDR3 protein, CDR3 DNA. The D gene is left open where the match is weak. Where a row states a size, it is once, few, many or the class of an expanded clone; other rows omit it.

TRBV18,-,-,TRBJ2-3,CASSPPSTDTQYF,TGTGCCAGCTCACCACCCTCCACAGATACGCAGTATTTT
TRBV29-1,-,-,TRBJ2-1,CSVVVDSSYNEQFF,TGCAGCGTTGTTGTCGATAGCTCCTACAATGAGCAGTTCTTC
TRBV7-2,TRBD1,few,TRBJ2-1,CASSFRQGPNNEQFF,TGTGCCAGCAGCTTCAGACAGGGACCTAACAATGAGCAGTTCTTC
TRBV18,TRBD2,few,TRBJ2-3,CASSPLVAGSTDTQYF,TGTGCCAGCTCACCACTGGTAGCGGGGAGCACAGATACGCAGTATTTT
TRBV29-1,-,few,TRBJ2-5,CSVQPGETQYF,TGCAGCGTCCAACCGGGGGAGACCCAGTACTTC
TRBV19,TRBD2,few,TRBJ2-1,CASSSSILAGGPSYNEQFF,TGTGCCAGTAGTTCGTCGATACTAGCGGGAGGTCCGTCCTACAATGAGCAGTTCTTC
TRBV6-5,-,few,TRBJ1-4,CASSYSDRPTNEKLFF,TGTGCCAGCAGTTACTCGGACAGACCAACTAATGAAAAACTGTTTTTT
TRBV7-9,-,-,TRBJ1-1,CASSFPGVNTEAFF,TGTGCCAGCAGCTTTCCCGGGGTTAACACTGAAGCTTTCTTT
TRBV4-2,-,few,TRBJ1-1,CASSPERVTEAFF,TGTGCCAGCAGCCCGGAGAGAGTAACTGAAGCTTTCTTT
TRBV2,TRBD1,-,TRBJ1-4,CASSVGQDATNEKLFF,TGTGCCAGCAGTGTGGGACAGGATGCAACTAATGAAAAACTGTTTTTT
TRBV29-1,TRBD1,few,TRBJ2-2,CSVEATGAPGELFF,TGCAGCGTTGAAGCCACAGGGGCCCCCGGGGAGCTGTTTTTT
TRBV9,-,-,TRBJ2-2,CASSVLAGNGNTGELFF,TGTGCCAGCAGCGTTCTGGCAGGCAATGGGAACACCGGGGAGCTGTTTTTT
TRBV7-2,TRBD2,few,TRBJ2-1,CASSPTGGGVNEQFF,TGTGCCAGCAGCCCAACTGGGGGGGGTGTCAATGAGCAGTTCTTC
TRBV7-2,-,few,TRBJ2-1,CASSLDPSVHEQFF,TGTGCCAGCAGCTTAGACCCCAGCGTCCATGAGCAGTTCTTC
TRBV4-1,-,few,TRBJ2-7,CASSIRDTTYEQYF,TGCGCCAGCAGCATCCGGGACACAACCTACGAGCAGTACTTC
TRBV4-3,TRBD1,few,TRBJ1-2,CASSQDEPKYKGAVHYGYTF,TGCGCCAGCAGCCAAGATGAACCCAAATACAAGGGGGCAGTTCACTATGGCTACACCTTC
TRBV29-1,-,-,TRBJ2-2,CSTPNMNTGELFF,TGCAGCACCCCAAACATGAACACCGGGGAGCTGTTTTTT
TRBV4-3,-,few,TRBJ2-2,CASSRRQLLADTFATGELFF,TGCGCCAGCAGCCGCCGACAATTACTAGCAGACACCTTTGCCACCGGGGAGCTGTTTTTT
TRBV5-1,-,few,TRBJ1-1,CASSADTNTEAFF,TGCGCCAGCAGCGCCGACACGAACACTGAAGCTTTCTTT
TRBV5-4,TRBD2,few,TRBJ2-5,CASSPPSGRRRETQYF,TGTGCCAGCAGCCCACCGAGCGGGAGGAGAAGGGAGACCCAGTACTTC
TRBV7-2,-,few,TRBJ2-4,CASSSARVTKNIQYF,TGTGCCAGCAGCTCAGCCAGGGTAACCAAAAACATTCAGTACTTC
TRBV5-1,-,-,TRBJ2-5,CASSSQETQYF,TGCGCCAGCAGCTCACAAGAGACCCAGTACTTC
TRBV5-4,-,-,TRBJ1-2,CASSTANYGYTF,TGTGCCAGCAGTACAGCTAACTATGGCTACACCTTC
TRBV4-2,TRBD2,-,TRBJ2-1,CASSQVVSGRAGREQFF,TGTGCCAGCAGCCAAGTTGTTAGCGGGAGGGCCGGACGTGAGCAGTTCTTC
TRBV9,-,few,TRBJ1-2,CASSVAVSANYGYTF,TGTGCCAGCAGCGTAGCTGTCAGCGCTAACTATGGCTACACCTTC
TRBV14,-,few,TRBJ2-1,CASSQVLGRSLNEQFF,TGTGCCAGCAGCCAAGTACTGGGGCGGTCCCTCAATGAGCAGTTCTTC
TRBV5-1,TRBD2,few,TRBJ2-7,CASGLAGGPLGEQYF,TGCGCCAGTGGACTAGCGGGAGGTCCCCTGGGCGAGCAGTACTTC
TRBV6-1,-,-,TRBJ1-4,CASSEADRTNEKLFF,TGTGCCAGCAGTGAGGCCGACAGGACCAATGAAAAACTGTTTTTT
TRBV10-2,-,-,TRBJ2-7,CASSESRGGPYEQYF,TGCGCCAGCAGTGAGTCCAGGGGCGGGCCTTACGAGCAGTACTTC
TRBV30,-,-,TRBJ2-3,CAWGARDTQYF,TGTGCCTGGGGAGCAAGAGATACGCAGTATTTT
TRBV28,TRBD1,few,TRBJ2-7,CASSFPTGLEQYF,TGTGCCAGCAGTTTCCCGACAGGGCTCGAGCAGTACTTC
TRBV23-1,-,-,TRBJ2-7,CASSQEIGTPSYEQYF,TGCGCCAGCAGTCAAGAAATCGGGACACCTTCCTACGAGCAGTACTTC
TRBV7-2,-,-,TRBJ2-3,CASKGGQHTDTQYF,TGTGCCAGCAAGGGGGGACAGCACACAGATACGCAGTATTTT
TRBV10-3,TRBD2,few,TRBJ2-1,CAIRKGLAGVYEQFF,TGTGCCATCAGAAAGGGCCTAGCGGGAGTCTATGAGCAGTTCTTC
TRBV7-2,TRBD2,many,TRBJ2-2,CASSWAGEAGELFF,TGTGCCAGCAGCTGGGCGGGAGAGGCTGGGGAGCTGTTTTTT
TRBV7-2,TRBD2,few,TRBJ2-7,CASSLTPGGLAGAYEQYF,TGTGCCAGCAGCTTAACGCCTGGGGGACTAGCGGGGGCCTACGAGCAGTACTTC